The clone carrying this TCR beta chain showed up just once. Its antigen is undetermined. The sample holds other DNA sequences that translate to the same CDR3. These data are taken from a study of cytomegalovirus exposure and HLA in healthy donors. Points from the study as a whole: Trimming of TCR beta V- and J-genes showed a link, identified in a later analysis, to a missense DCLRE1C variant. CMV serostatus was the only recorded immune exposure for donors.

The PCR was carried out with 60 Vbeta primers and 13 Jbeta primers. Measured with immunoSEQ multiplex PCR; TCRdb has only the in-frame clones, and not every one. The sample carries some 150,000 clones, approximately 85% recorded once. Germline V gives CDR1 SGHVS, CDR2 FNYEAQ. The CDR3 spans 15 residues. V lost 5 bases, J lost 7 bases, and 18 bases lay in between. The sample comprised PBMCs. The source is a man aged 45-65 years in good health and CMV-seropositive. This rearrangement joins TRBV7-6 to TRBJ2-1; weak D call: TRBD2 (6 bases). The CDR3 nucleotides read TGTGCCAGCAGCGCGGGGACTCCTGGGGGGAATGAGCAGTTCTTC. Protein: CASSAGTPGGNEQFF.